This T cell receptor beta chain originates from a study of T cell responses to AZD1222 COVID-19 vaccine. Study observations and caveats: Females outnumbered males among donors, who were mostly white British; clonal diversity was possibly underestimated. The peak T cell response came first, and repertoires were sampled only after it. Regions 160-218 and 743-854 held dominance among vaccine-associated CD4 TCRs, which spanned spike.

This clone was recorded only once. Its antigen is not identified. TCRdb keeps only in-frame clones here, not all; method: immunoSEQ multiplex PCR. The table includes around 160,000 clones, 88% detected once. Per the germline V gene, CDR1 is SNHLY and CDR2 is FYNNEI. CDR3 length: 14 residues. V shed 10 bases and J shed 7 bases, with 17 bases lying between them. The receptor comes from an adult in good health. The material sequenced was peripheral blood, taken on day 0 of AZD1222 vaccination. This chain uses TRBV2 with TRBJ1-6; D is possibly TRBD1 (6 bases). The CDR3 loop is CATFDWGQNSPLHF. CDR3 bases: TGTGCCACCTTCGACTGGGGACAAAATTCACCCCTCCACTTT.